One sample yielded the 6 T cell receptor beta chains listed below, sequenced in a study of blood T cell repertoires in COVID-19 (dated by TCRdb to about 2020). The receptor library was made with the immunoSEQ multiplex PCR assay. Held by TCRdb, this immuneACCESS table contains in-frame sequences only and omits some clones. Under half of the omission traces to an unresolved V gene where checked; the cause of the rest is unknown. This sample is represented by over 85,000 clones; 84% of them were singletons. The ten largest clones capture roughly 25% of the sample. The specimen sequenced was peripheral blood. The origin of the receptors is a man aged 55-75 years with acute or convalescent COVID-19.

This clone was counted a few times. The CDR3 here is CASSPGLAGGLQETQYF. The CDR3 DNA reads as TGTGCCAGCAGCCCCGGACTAGCGGGGGGATTACAAGAGACCCAGTACTTC. The chain joins TRBV9 to TRBJ2-5; 14 positions match TRBD2. J was trimmed by 2 bases and V by 4 bases; bases with no gene match: 7. The CDR3 sequence is 17 residues long. Germline loops: CDR1 SGDLS, CDR2 YYNGEE.

DNA of the CDR3: TGTGCCAGCAGCTCCTCACAGGGTAATAATTCACCCCTCCACTTT. It yields the protein CASSSSQGNNSPLHF. The V and J genes are TRBV7-9 and TRBJ1-6; possible D gene TRBD1, 6 bases. Trimming took 4 bases from V and 5 from J, leaving 12 bases between them. In germline, CDR1 is SEHNR, CDR2 FQNEAQ (reference sequence). The CDR3 covers 15 residues.

The chain carries TRBV7-2 and TRBJ1-1, with D hard to call. CDR1 SGHTA and CDR2 FQGNSA come from the germline V gene. The CDR3 extends over 15 amino acids. Trimming removed 5 bases from V and 1 base from J, with 14 bases in between. DNA of the CDR3: TGTGCCAGCAGCCCATATCTTACTCAGAACACTGAAGCTTTCTTT. Translation: CASSPYLTQNTEAFF.

The chain links TRBV5-8 to TRBJ1-3, with D tentatively TRBD1 (6 bases). CDR3 size: 15 residues. Per the germline V gene, CDR1 is SGHTS and CDR2 is YDEGEE. V was shortened by 0 bases and J by 4 bases, with 11 bases between the two germline ends. The CDR3 protein is CASSLGRGFGNTIYF. CDR3 bases: TGTGCCAGCAGCTTGGGCAGGGGATTCGGAAACACCATATATTTT.

V usage is TRBV19 and J usage is TRBJ1-1; D is possibly TRBD1 (5 bases). This CDR3 contains 16 residues. V lost 3 bases and J 3 bases, leaving 17 bases between the germline ends. Germline V gene sequence: CDR1 LNHDA, CDR2 SQIVND (reference sequence). CDR3 bases: TGTGCCAGTAGTATTTGGGACTCCTCGGGGGACACTGAAGCTTTCTTT. It specifies CASSIWDSSGDTEAFF.

The chain is built from TRBV5-5 and TRBJ1-1; no clear D gene. Germline V gene sequence: CDR1 SGHKS, CDR2 YYEKEE (reference sequence). The CDR3 covers 13 residues. Between the trimmed V and J ends, which lost 2 bases and 1 base, there was a span of 6 bases. In DNA, the CDR3 is TGTGCCAGCAGCTTCAGTACGAACACTGAAGCTTTCTTT. Translating it yields CASSFSTNTEAFF.